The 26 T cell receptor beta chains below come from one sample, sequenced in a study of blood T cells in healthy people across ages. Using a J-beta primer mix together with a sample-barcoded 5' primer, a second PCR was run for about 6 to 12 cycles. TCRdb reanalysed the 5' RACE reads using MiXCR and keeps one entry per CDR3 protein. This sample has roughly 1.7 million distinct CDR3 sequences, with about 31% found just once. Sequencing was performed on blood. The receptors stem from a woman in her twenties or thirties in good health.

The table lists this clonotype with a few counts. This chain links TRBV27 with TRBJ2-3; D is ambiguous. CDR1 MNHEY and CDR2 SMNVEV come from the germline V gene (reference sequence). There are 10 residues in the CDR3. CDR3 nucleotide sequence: TGTGCAGCTAAGGGAGATACGCAGTATTTT. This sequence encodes CAAKGDTQYF.

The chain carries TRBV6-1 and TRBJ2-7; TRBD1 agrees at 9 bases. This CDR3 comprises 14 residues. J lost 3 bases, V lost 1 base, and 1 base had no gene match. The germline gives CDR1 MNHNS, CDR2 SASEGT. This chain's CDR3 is CASSEVTGGYEQYF. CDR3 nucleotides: TGTGCCAGCAGTGAAGTGACAGGGGGCTACGAGCAGTACTTC.

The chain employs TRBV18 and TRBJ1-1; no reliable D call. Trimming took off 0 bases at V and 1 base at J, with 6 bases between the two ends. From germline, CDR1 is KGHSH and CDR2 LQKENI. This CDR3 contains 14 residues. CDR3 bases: TGTGCCAGCTCACCACCGATGGGGAACACTGAAGCTTTCTTT. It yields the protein CASSPPMGNTEAFF.

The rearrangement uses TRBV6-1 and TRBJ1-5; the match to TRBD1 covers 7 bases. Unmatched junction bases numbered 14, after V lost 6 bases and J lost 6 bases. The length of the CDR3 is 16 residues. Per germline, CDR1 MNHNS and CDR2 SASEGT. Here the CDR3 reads CASRLTTGAFSQPQHF. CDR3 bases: TGTGCCAGCAGGCTGACTACAGGGGCTTTTAGTCAGCCCCAGCATTTT.

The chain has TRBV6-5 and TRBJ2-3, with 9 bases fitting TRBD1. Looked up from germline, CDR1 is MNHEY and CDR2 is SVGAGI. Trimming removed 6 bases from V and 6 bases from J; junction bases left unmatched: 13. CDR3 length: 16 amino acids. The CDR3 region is CASRRVGTGSWDTQYF. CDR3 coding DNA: TGTGCCAGCAGAAGGGTTGGGACAGGGAGTTGGGATACGCAGTATTTT.

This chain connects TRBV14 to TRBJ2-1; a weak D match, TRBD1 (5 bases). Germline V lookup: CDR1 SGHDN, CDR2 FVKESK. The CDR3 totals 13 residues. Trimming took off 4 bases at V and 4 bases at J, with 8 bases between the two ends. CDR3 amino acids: CASSRRTYNEQFF. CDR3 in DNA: TGTGCCAGCAGCCGTCGGACATACAATGAGCAGTTCTTC.

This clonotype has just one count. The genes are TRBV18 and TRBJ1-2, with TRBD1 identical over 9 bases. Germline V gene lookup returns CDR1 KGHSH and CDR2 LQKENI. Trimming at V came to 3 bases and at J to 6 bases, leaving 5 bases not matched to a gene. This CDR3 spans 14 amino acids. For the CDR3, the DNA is TGTGCCAGCTCACCTTTAACAGGGGGCGATGGCTACACCTTC. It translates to CASSPLTGGDGYTF.

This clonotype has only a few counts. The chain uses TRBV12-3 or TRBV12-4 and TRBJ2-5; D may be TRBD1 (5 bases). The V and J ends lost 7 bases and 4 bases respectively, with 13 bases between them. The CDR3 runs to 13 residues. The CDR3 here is CASTLDNRETQYF. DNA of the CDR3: TGTGCCAGCACCCTGGACAATCGAGAGACCCAGTACTTC.

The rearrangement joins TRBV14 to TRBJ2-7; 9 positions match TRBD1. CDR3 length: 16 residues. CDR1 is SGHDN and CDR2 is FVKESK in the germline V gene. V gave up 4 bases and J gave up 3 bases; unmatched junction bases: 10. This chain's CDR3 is CASSRPGQGKNYEQYF. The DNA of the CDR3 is TGTGCCAGCAGCCGCCCAGGACAGGGGAAAAACTACGAGCAGTACTTC. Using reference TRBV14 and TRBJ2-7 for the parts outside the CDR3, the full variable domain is EAGVTQFPSHSVIEKGQTVTLRCDPISGHDNLYWYRRVMGKEIKFLLHFVKESKQDESGMPNNRFLAERTGGTYSTLKVQPAELEDSGVYFCASSRPGQGKNYEQYFGPGTRLTVT.

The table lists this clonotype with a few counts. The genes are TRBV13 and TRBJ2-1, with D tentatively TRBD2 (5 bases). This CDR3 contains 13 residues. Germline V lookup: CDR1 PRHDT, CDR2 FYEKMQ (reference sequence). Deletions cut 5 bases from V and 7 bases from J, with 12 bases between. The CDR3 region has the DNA TGTGCCAGCAGCCCCGGTGAGGGTAATGAGCAGTTCTTC. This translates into CASSPGEGNEQFF.

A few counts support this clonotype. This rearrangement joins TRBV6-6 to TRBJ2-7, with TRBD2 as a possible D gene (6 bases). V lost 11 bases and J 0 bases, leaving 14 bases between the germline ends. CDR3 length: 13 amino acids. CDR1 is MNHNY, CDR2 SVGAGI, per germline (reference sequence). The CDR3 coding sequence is TGTGCCTCGGCGGGACCGAGCTCCTACGAGCAGTACTTC. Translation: CASAGPSSYEQYF.

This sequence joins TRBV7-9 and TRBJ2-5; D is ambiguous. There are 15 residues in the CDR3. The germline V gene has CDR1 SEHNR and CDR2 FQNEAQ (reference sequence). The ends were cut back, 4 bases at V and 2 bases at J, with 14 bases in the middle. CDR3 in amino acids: CASSSLAFLQETQYF. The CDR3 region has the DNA TGTGCCAGCAGCTCGCTGGCATTCTTACAAGAGACCCAGTACTTC.

CDR3 protein: CASSPTNNRTGRYGYTF. For the CDR3, the DNA is TGTGCCAGCAGCCCGACGAACAACAGGACAGGGCGCTATGGCTACACCTTC. The chain is built from TRBV11-2 and TRBJ1-2, with 8 bases that match TRBD1. Per the germline V gene, CDR1 is SGHAT and CDR2 is FQNNGV. The length of the CDR3 is 17 residues. V trimming: 5 bases; J trimming: 4 bases; junction bases outside the gene matches: 15.

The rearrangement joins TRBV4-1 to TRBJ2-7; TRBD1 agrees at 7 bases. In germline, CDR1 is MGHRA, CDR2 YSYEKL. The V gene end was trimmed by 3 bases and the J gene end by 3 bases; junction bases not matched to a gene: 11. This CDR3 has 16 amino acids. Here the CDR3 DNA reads TGCGCCAGCAGCCACCCCCGACAGGGAAGTTACTACGAGCAGTACTTC. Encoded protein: CASSHPRQGSYYEQYF.

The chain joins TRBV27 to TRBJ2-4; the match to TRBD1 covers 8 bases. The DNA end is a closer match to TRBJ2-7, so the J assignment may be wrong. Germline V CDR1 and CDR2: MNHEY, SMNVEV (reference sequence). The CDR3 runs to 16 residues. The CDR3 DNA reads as TGTGCCAGCAGTCCTCGTGACAGGGGAAGTCCCTACGAGCAGTACTTC. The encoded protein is CASSPRDRGSPYEQYF.

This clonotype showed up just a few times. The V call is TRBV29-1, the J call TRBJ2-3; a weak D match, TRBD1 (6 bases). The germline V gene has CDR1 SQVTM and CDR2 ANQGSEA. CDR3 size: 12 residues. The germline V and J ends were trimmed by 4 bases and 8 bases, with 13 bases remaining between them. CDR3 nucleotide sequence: TGCAGCGTTGCTACAGGGTCGGGTACGCAGTATTTT. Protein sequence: CSVATGSGTQYF.

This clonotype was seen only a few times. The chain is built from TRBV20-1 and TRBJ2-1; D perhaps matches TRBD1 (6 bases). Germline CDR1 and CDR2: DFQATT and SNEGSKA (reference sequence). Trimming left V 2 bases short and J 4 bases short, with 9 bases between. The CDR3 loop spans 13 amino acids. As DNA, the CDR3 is TGCAGTGCTAGACCAGACAGGTACAATGAGCAGTTCTTC. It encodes CSARPDRYNEQFF.

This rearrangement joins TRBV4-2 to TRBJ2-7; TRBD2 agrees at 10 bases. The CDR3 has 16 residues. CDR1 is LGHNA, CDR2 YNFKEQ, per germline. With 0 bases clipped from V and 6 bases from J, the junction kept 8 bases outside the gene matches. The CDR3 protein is CASSQDLLAGAFEQYF. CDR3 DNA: TGTGCCAGCAGCCAAGATCTCCTAGCGGGAGCGTTCGAGCAGTACTTC.

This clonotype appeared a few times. Here the CDR3 reads CASSLVEYNEQFF. DNA for the CDR3: TGTGCCAGCAGCTTAGTCGAGTACAATGAGCAGTTCTTC. This chain uses TRBV7-9 with TRBJ2-1; D ambiguous. Germline V gene lookup returns CDR1 SEHNR and CDR2 FQNEAQ (reference sequence). V was pared by 1 base and J by 4 bases, with 5 bases between. The CDR3 is 13 residues long.

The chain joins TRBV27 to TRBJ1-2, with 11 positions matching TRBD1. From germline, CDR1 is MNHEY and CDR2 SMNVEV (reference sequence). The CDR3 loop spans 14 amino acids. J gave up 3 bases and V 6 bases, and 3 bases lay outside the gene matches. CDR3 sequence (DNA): TGTGCCAGCAGATGGACAGGGGGCGACTATGGCTACACCTTC. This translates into CASRWTGGDYGYTF.

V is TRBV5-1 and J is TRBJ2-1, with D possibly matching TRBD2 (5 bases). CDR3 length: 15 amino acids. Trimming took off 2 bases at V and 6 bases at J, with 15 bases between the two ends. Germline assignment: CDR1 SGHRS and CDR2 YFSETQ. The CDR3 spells CASSFGRGQFNEQFF. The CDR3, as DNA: TGCGCCAGCAGCTTCGGAAGAGGGCAGTTCAATGAGCAGTTCTTC.

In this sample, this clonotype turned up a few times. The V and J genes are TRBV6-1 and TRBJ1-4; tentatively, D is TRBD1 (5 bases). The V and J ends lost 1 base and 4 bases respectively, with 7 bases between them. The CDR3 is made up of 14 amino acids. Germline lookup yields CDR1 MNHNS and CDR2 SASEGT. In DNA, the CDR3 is TGTGCCAGCAGTGAAGGTGACAGTAATGAAAAACTGTTTTTT. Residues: CASSEGDSNEKLFF.

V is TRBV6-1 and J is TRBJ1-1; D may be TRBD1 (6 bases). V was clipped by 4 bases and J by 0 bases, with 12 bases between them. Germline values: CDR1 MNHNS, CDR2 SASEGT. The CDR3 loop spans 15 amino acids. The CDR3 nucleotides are TGTGCCAGCAGTGTACGGGGGGCTCTGAACACTGAAGCTTTCTTT. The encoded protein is CASSVRGALNTEAFF.

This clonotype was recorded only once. CDR3 bases: TGTGCCAGCAGTTTATTGGAAGGTCGCTACGAGCAGTACTTC. Translated, it gives CASSLLEGRYEQYF. The chain links TRBV28 to TRBJ2-7; no definite D call. CDR3 size: 14 residues. Germline V lookup: CDR1 MDHEN, CDR2 SYDVKM. Trimming took off 1 base at V and 3 bases at J, with 10 bases between the two ends.

The CDR3 region is CASSLTLDPGGEYF. CDR3 DNA sequence: TGTGCCAGCAGCCTTACCCTGGACCCAGGAGGAGAGTACTTC. The chain couples TRBV7-9 to TRBJ2-7; maybe TRBD2 (5 bases). The CDR3 has 14 residues. V lost 5 bases to trimming and J lost 11 bases, with 22 bases between them. The germline V gene has CDR1 SEHNR and CDR2 FQNEAQ (reference sequence).

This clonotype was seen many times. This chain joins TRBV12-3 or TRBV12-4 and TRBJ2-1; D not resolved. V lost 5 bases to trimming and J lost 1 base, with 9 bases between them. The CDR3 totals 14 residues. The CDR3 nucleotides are TGTGCCAGCAGTACCTTCGGGTCCTACAATGAGCAGTTCTTC. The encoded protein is CASSTFGSYNEQFF.